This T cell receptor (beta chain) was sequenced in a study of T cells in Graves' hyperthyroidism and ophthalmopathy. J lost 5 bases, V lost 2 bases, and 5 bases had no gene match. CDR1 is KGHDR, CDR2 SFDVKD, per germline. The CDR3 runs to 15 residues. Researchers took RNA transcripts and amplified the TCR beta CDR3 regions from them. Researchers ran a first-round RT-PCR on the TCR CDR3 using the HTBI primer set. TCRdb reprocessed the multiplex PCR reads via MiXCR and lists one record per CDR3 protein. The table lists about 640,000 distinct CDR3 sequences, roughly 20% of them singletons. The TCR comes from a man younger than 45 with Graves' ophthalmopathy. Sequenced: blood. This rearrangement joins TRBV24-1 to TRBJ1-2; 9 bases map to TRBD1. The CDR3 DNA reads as TGTGCCACCAGTGATTCCGGGACAGGGAAGTATGGCTACACCTTC. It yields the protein CATSDSGTGKYGYTF.